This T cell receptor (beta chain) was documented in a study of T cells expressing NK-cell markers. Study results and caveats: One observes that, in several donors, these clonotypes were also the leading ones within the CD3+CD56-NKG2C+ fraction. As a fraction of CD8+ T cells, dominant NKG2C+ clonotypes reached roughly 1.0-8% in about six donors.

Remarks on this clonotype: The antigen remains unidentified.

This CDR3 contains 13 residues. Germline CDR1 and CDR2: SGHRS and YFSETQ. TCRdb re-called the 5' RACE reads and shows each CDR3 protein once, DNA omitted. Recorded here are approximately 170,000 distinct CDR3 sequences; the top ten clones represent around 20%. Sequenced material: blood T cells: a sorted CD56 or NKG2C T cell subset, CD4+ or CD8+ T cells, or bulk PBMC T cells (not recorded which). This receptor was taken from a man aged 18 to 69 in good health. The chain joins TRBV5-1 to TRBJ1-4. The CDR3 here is CASSLAPFEKLFF.